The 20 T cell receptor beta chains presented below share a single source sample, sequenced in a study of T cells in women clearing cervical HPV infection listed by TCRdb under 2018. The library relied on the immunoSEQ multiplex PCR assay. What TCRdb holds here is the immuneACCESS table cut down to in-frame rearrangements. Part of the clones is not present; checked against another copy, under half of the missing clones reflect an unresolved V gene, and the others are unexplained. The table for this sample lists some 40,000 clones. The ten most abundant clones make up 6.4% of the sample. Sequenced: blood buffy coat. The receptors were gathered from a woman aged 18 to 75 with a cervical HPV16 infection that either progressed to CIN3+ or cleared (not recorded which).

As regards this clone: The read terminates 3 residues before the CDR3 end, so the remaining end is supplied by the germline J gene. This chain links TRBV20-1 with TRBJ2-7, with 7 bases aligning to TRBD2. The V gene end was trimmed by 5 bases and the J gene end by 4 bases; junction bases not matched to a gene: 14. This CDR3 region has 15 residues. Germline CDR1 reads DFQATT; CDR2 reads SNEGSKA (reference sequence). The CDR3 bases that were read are TGCAGTGCTCTCACCGGGGGAGGGAGTGGGTACGAG. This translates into CSALTGGGSGYE. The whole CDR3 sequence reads CSALTGGGSGYEQYF.

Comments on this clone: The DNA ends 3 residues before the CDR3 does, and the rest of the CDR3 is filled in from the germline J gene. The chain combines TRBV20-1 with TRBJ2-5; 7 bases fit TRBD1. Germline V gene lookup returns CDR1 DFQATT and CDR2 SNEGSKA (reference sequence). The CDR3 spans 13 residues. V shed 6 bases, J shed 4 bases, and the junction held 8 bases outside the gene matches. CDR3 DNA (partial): TGCAGTGCCCCGGGACAGCCCCCAGAGACC. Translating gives CSAPGQPPET. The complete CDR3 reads CSAPGQPPETQYF.

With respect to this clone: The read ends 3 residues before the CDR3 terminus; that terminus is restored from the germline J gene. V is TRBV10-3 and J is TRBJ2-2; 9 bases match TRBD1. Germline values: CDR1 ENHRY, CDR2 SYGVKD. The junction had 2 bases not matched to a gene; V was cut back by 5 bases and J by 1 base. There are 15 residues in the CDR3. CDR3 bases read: TGTGCCATCAGTCCGGGACAGGGGAACACCGGGGAG. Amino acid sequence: CAISPGQGNTGE. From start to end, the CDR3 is CAISPGQGNTGELFF.

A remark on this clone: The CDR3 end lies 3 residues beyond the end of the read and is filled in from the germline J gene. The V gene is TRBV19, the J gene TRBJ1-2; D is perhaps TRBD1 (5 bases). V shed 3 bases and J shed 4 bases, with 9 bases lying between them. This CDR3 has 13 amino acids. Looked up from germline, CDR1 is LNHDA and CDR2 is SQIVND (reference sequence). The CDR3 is CASSMRGGYGYTF. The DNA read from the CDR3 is TGTGCCAGTAGTATGCGGGGCGGCTATGGC.

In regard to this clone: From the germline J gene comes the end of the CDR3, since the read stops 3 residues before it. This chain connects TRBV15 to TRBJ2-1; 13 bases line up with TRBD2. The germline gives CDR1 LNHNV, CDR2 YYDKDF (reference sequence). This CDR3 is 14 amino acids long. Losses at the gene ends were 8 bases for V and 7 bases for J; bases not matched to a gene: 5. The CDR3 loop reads CATRGTSGMNEQFF. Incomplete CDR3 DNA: TGTGCCACCCGGGGGACTAGCGGGATGAATGAG.

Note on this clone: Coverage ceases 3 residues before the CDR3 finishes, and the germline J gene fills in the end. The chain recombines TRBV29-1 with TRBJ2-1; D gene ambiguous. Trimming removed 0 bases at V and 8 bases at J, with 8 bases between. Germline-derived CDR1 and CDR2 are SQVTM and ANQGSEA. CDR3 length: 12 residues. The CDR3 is CSVEDLRDEQFF. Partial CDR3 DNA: TGCAGCGTTGAAGATTTAAGGGATGAG.

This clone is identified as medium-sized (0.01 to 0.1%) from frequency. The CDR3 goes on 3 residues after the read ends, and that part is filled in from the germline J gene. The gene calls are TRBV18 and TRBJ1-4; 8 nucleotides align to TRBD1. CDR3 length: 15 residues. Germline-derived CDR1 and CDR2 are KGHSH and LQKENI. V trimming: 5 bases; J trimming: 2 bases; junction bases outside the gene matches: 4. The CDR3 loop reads CASSNQGATNEKLFF. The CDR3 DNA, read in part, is TGTGCCAGCTCAAATCAGGGGGCGACTAATGAAAAA.

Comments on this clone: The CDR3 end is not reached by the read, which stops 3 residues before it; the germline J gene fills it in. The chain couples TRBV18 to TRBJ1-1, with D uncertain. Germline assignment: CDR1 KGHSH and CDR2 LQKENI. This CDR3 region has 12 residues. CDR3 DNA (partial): TGTGCCAGCTCACCCTACGTAGGGGAA. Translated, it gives CASSPYVGE. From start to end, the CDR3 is CASSPYVGEAFF.

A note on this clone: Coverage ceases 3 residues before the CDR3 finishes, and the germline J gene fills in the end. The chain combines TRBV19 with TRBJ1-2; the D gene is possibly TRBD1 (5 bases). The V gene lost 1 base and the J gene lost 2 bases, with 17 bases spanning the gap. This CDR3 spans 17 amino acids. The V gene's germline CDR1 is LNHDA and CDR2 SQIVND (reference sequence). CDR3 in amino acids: CASSIGTGLGRNYGYTF. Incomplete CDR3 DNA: TGTGCCAGTAGTATAGGCACGGGACTGGGGCGAAACTATGGC.

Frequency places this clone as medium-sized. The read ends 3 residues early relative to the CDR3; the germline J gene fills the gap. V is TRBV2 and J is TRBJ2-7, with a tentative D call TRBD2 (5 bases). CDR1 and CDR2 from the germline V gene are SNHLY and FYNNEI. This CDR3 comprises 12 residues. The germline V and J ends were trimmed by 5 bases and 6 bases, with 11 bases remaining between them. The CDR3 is CASSYTSSEQYF. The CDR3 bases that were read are TGTGCCAGCAGTTATACTAGTTCCGAG.

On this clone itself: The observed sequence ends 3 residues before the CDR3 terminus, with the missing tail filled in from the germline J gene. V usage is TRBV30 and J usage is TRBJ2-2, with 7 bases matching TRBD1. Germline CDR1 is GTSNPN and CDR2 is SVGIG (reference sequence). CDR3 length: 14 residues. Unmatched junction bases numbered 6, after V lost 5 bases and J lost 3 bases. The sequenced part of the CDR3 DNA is TGTGCCTGGGTGGGGACAGAATACACCGGGGAG. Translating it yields CAWVGTEYTGE. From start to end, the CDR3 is CAWVGTEYTGELFF.

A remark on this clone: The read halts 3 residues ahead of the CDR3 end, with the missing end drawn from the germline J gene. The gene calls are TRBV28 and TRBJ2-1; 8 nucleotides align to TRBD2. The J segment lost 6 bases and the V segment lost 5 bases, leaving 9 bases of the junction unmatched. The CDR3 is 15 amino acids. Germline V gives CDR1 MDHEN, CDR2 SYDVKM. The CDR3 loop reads CASSAPGLGANEQFF. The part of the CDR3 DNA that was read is TGTGCCAGCAGTGCTCCGGGACTAGGGGCCAATGAG.

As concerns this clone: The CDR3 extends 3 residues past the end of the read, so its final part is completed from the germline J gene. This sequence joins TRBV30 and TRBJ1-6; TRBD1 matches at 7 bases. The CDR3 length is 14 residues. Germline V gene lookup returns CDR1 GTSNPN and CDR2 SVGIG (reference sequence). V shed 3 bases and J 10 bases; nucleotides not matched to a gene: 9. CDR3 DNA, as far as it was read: TGTGCCTGGAGGCTCAGGGGGTTCGGATCACCC. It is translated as CAWRLRGFGSP. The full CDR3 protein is CAWRLRGFGSPLHF.

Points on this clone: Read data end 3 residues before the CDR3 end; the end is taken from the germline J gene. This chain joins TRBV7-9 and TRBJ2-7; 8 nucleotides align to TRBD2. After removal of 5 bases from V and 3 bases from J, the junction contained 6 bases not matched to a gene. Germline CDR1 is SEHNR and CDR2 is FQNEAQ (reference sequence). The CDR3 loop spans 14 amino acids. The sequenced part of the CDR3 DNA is TGTGCCAGCAGCCCTCGACTAGCGAGCTACGAG. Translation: CASSPRLASYE. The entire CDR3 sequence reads CASSPRLASYEQYF.

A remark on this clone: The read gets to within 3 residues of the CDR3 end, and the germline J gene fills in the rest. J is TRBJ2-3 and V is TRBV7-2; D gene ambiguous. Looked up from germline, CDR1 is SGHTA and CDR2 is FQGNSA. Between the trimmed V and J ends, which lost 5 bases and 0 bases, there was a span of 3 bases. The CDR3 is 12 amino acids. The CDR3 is CASSPSTDTQYF. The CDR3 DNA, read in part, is TGTGCCAGCAGCCCTAGCACAGATACG.

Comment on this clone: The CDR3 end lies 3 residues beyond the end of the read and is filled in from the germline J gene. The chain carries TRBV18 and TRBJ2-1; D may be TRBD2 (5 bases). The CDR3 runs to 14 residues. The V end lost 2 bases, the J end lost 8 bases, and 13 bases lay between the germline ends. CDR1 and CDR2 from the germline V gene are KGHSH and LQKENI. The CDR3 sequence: CASSPVEGTHEQFF. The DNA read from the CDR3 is TGTGCCAGCTCACCAGTAGAGGGTACGCATGAG.

The sequenced part of the CDR3 DNA is TGTGCCAGCTCACCTAGCGGGGGGCGCACAGATACG. It codes for CASSPSGGRTDT. The entire CDR3 is CASSPSGGRTDTQYF. The J gene is TRBJ2-3, the V gene TRBV18, with 10 positions matching TRBD2. The sequenced fragment ends 3 residues before the CDR3 boundary, so the rest is inferred from the germline J gene. CDR1 and CDR2 from the germline V gene are KGHSH and LQKENI. After removal of 3 bases from V and 1 base from J, the junction contained 1 base not matched to a gene. The CDR3 runs 15 residues.

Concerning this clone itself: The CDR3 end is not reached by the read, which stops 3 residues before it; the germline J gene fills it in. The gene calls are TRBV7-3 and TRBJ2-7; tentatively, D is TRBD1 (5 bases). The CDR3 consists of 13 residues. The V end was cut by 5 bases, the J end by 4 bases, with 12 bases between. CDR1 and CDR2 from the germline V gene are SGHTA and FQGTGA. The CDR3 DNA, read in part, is TGTGCCAGCAGCCCAAGCAGGGATTACGAG. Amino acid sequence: CASSPSRDYE. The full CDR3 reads CASSPSRDYEQYF.

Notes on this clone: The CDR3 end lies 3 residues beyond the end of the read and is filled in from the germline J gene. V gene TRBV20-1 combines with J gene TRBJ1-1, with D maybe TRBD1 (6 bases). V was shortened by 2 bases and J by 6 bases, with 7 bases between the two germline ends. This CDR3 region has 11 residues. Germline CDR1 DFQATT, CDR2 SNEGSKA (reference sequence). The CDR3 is CSARQGPEAFF. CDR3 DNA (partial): TGCAGTGCTAGACAGGGGCCTGAA.

CDR3 sequence reads: CASSVPSLRGSGEQYF. The part of the CDR3 DNA that was read is TGTGCCAGCAGTGTTCCCTCCCTTAGGGGTTCGGGCGAG. The chain combines TRBV6-1 with TRBJ2-7; D might be TRBD1 (5 bases). With the read ending 3 residues before the CDR3 end, the germline J gene is used to fill in that end. Germline assignment: CDR1 MNHNS and CDR2 SASEGT. This CDR3 region has 16 residues. Trimming took off 4 bases at V and 6 bases at J, with 22 bases between the two ends.